This entry features one T cell receptor (beta chain) sequence. This sample is drawn from a study of blood T cell repertoires in COVID-19. Across the whole study: Samples representing acute and convalescent COVID-19 were sourced from the United States, Italy and Spain. Nucleic acid was either cDNA or gDNA, and it came from T cells, B-cell-depleted T cells, or PBMCs.

Patients of the Seattle cohort, enrolled during active infection, were followed longitudinally. Profiling relied on immunoSEQ multiplex PCR, and the TCRdb table lists in-frame clones only, not all of them. The profile shows 180,000 or so clones, 86% of them singletons. Germline trimming cut 5 bases from V and 0 bases from J; bases unmatched to any gene: 9. The CDR3 contains 16 residues. CDR1 is SGHNT and CDR2 is YENEEA in the germline V gene. The gene calls are TRBV11-3 and TRBJ2-7; 8 bases line up with TRBD1. The specimen sequenced was peripheral blood. This sequence originates from a woman aged 60-75 years with COVID-19, enrolled during active disease. The CDR3 reads CASSGPGQDISYEQYF. CDR3 DNA: TGTGCCAGCAGCGGCCCGGGACAGGATATCTCCTACGAGCAGTACTTC. Looking up the rest from reference TRBV11-3 and TRBJ2-7 gives the full variable domain: EAGVVQSPRYKIIEKKQPVAFWCNPISGHNTLYWYLQNLGQGPELLIRYENEEAVDDSQLPKDRFSAERLKGVDSTLKIQPAELGDSAVYLCASSGPGQDISYEQYFGPGTRLTVT.